The entry that follows covers one T cell receptor (beta chain) sequence. The antigen is unknown. The data originate from a study of T cells in Graves' hyperthyroidism and ophthalmopathy. Findings and caveats of the study: Among thyroid clonotypes expanded above 0.001, most also appeared in blood.

The CDR3 runs to 15 residues. Germline lookup yields CDR1 ENHRY and CDR2 SYGVKD. V was trimmed by 6 bases and J by 6 bases, leaving 19 bases between them. RNA transcripts served as the template for amplifying TCR beta CDR3 regions. An initial round of RT-PCR targeting the TCR CDR3 relied on the HTBI primer set. TCRdb used MiXCR to reprocess the multiplex PCR reads, holding one entry per CDR3 protein. Among 300,000 to 450,000 distinct CDR3 sequences, around a sixth were seen once, and the ten largest hold 28%. At first hyperthyroidism diagnosis, before any ophthalmopathy symptoms, the blood sample was collected.

The sequence was obtained from a woman aged 18-29 years with Graves' hyperthyroidism that later progressed to Graves' ophthalmopathy. The sequenced sample was blood. This chain links TRBV10-3 with TRBJ2-3, with D maybe TRBD2 (6 bases). The chain's CDR3 is CAIRTGTPPTDTQYF. Here the CDR3 DNA reads TGTGCCATCAGAACCGGGACTCCCCCTACGGATACGCAGTATTTT.